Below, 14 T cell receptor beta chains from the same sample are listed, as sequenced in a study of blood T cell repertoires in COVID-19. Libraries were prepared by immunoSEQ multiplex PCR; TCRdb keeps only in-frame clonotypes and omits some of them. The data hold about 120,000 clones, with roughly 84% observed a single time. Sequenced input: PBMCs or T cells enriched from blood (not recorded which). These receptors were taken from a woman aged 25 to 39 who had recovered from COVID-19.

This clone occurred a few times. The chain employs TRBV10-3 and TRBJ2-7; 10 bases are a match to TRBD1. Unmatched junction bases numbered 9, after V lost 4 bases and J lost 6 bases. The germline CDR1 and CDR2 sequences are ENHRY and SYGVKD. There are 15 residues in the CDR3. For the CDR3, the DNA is TGTGCCATCAGTGGCAAGGACAGGGGGTTGGGCGAGCAGTACTTC. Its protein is CAISGKDRGLGEQYF.

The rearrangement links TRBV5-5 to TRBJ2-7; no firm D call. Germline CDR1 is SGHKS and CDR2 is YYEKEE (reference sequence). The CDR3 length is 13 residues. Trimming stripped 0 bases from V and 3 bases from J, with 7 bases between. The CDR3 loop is CASSLEPNYEQYF. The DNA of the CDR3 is TGTGCCAGCAGCTTGGAGCCAAACTACGAGCAGTACTTC. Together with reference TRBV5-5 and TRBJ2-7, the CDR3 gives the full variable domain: DAGVTQSPTHLIKTRGQQVTLRCSPISGHKSVSWYQQVLGQGPQFIFQYYEKEERGRGNFPDRFSARQFPNYSSELNVNALLLGDSALYLCASSLEPNYEQYFGPGTRLTVT.

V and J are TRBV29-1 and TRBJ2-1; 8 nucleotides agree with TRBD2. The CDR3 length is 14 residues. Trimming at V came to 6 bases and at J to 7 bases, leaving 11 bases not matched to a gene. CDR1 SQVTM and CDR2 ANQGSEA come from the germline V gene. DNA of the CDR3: TGCAGCGTGGACCCCGGGACTAGGTTGAATGAGCAGTTCTTC. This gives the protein CSVDPGTRLNEQFF.

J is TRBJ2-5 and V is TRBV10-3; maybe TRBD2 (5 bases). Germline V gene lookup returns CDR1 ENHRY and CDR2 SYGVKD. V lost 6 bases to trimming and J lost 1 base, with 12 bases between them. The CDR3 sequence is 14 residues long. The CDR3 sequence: CAIRKEAAQETQYF. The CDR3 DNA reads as TGTGCCATCAGGAAGGAAGCGGCCCAAGAGACCCAGTACTTC.

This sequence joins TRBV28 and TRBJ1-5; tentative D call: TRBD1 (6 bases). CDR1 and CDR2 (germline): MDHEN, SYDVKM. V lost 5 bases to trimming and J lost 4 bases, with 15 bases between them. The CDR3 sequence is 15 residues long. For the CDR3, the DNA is TGTGCCAGCAGTGATACCGGGACAACTAATCAGCCCCAGCATTTT. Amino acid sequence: CASSDTGTTNQPQHF.

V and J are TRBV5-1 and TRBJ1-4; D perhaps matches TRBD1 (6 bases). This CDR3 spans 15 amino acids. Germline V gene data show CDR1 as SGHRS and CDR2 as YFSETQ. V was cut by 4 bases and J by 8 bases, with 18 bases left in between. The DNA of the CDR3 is TGCGCCAGCAGCGGGGAACAGGGTCGCTACGAAAAACTGTTTTTT. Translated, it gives CASSGEQGRYEKLFF. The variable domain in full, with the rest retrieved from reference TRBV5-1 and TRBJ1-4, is KAGVTQTPRYLIKTRGQQVTLSCSPISGHRSVSWYQQTPGQGLQFLFEYFSETQRNKGNFPGRFSGRQFSNSRSEMNVSTLELGDSALYLCASSGEQGRYEKLFFGSGTQLSVL.

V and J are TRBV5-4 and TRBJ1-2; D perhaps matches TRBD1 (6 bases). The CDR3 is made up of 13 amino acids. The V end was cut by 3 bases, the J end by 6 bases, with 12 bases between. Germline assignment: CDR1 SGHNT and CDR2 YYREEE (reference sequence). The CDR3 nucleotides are TGTGCCAGCAGCTGGAACAGGGAGAATGGCTACACCTTC. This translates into CASSWNRENGYTF. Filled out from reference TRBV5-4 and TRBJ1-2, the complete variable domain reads ETGVTQSPTHLIKTRGQQVTLRCSSQSGHNTVSWYQQALGQGPQFIFQYYREEENGRGNFPPRFSGLQFPNYSSELNVNALELDDSALYLCASSWNRENGYTFGSGTRLTVV.

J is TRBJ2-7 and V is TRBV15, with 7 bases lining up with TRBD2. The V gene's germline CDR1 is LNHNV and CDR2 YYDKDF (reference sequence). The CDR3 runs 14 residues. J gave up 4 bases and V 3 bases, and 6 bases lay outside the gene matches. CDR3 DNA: TGTGCCACCAGCAGGGCGGGAGTTCAATACGAGCAGTACTTC. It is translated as CATSRAGVQYEQYF.

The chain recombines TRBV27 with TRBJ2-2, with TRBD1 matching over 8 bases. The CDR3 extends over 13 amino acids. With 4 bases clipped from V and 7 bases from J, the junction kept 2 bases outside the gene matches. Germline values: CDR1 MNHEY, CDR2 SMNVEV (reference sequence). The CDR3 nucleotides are TGTGCCAGCAGTTCCAGGGGGCGCGGGGAGCTGTTTTTT. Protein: CASSSRGRGELFF.

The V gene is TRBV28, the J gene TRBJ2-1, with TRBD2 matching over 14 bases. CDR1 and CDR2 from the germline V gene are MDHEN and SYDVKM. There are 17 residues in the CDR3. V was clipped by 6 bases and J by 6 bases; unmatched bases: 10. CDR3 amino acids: CASRATSGRALGNEQFF. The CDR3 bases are TGTGCCAGCAGGGCGACTAGCGGGAGGGCCCTAGGCAATGAGCAGTTCTTC.

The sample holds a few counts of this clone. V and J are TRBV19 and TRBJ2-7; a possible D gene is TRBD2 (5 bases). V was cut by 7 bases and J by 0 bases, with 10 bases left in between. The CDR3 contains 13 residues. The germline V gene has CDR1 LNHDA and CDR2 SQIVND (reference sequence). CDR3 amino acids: CASNGGSSYEQYF. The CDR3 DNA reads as TGTGCCAGTAACGGAGGTTCCTCCTACGAGCAGTACTTC.

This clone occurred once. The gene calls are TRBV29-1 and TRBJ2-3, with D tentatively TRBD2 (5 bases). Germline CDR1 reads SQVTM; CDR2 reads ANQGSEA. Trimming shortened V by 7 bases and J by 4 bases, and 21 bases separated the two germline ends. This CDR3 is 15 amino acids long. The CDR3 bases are TGCAGCGCCGGGGATGTGATGGTTGGGGCAGATACGCAGTATTTT. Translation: CSAGDVMVGADTQYF.

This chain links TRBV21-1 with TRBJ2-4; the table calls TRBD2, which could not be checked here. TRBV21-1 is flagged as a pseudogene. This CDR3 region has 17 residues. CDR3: CASSARTSGSLGNIQYF. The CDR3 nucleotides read TGTGCCAGCAGCGCGAGGACTAGCGGGAGCCTTGGAAACATTCAGTACTTC.

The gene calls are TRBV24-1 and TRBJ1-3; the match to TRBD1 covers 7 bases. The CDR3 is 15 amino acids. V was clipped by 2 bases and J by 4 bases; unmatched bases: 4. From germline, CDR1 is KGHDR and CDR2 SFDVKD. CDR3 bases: TGTGCCACCAGTGATTCGGGACAGCAAGGAAACACCATATATTTT. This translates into CATSDSGQQGNTIYF.